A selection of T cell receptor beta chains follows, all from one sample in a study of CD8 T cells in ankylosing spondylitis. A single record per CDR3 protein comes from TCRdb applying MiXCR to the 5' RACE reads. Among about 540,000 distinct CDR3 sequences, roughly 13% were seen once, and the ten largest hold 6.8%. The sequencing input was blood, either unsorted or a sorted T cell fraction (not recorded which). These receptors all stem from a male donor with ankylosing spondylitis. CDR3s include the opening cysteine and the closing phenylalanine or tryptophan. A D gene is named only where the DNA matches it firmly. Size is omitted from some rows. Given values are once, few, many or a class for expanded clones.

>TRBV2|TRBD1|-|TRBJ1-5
TGTGCCAGCAGCAGGGACAGATACAATCAGCCCCAGCATTTT
CASSRDRYNQPQHF
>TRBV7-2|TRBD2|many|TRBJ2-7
TGTGCCAGCAGCTTTGGGACTAGCGGTCCCTGGGAGCAGTACTTC
CASSFGTSGPWEQYF
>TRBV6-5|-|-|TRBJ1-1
TGTGCCAGCAGTTATTTTAATGGCGGAGAAGCTTTCTTT
CASSYFNGGEAFF
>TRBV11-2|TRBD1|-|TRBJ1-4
TGTGCCAGCAGCCCCCCCCCCGACAGGGGGCATGAAAAACTGTTTTTT
CASSPPPDRGHEKLFF
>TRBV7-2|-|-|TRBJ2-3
TGTGCCAGCACCCTAGCAGGCACTAGCACAGATACGCAGTATTTT
CASTLAGTSTDTQYF
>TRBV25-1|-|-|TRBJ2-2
TGTGCCAGCAGTGAGGGGGGAGTTTACGGGGAGCTGTTTTTT
CASSEGGVYGELFF
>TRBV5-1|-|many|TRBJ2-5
TGCGCCAGCAGCCCTGAAGTGGGAAGAGAGACCCAGTACTTC
CASSPEVGRETQYF
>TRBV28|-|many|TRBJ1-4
TGTGCCAGCGGGCCCGTAACTAATGAAAAACTGTTTTTT
CASGPVTNEKLFF
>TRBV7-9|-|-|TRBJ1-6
TGTGCCAGCAGCCGCGTCTTCAATAATTCACCCCTCCACTTT
CASSRVFNNSPLHF
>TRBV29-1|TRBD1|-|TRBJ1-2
TGCAGCGTACAGGGGGTCGCGGGCTACACCTTC
CSVQGVAGYTF
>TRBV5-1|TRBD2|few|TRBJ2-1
TGCGCCAGCAGCTCCAGGACCTCTGGACTAGCGGTCTACAATGAGCAGTTCTTC
CASSSRTSGLAVYNEQFF
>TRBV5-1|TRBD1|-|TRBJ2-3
TGCGCCAGCAGCTTGGGACAGGGCAAGGCAGATACGCAGTATTTT
CASSLGQGKADTQYF
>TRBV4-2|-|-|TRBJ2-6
TGTGCCAGCAGCCAAGACTGGGCTGCTGGGGCCAACGTCCTGACTTTC
CASSQDWAAGANVLTF
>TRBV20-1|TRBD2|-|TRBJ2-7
TGCAGTGTAGGAGGACTAGCGGAAATCTACGAGCAGTACTTC
CSVGGLAEIYEQYF
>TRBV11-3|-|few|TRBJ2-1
TGTGCCAGCAGCTTAGGCCCTGGGGACAATGAGCAGTTCTTC
CASSLGPGDNEQFF
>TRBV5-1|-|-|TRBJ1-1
TGCGCCAGCAGCCCGTCGGGGGGCGACGAAGCTTTCTTT
CASSPSGGDEAFF
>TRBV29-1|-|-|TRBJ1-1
TGCAGCTTCGGAAATCGGTGGAGGGACACTGAAGCTTTCTTT
CSFGNRWRDTEAFF
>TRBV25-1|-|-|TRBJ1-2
TGTGCCAGCAGTGAGGGGGCAGGGACTTATGGCTACACCTTC
CASSEGAGTYGYTF